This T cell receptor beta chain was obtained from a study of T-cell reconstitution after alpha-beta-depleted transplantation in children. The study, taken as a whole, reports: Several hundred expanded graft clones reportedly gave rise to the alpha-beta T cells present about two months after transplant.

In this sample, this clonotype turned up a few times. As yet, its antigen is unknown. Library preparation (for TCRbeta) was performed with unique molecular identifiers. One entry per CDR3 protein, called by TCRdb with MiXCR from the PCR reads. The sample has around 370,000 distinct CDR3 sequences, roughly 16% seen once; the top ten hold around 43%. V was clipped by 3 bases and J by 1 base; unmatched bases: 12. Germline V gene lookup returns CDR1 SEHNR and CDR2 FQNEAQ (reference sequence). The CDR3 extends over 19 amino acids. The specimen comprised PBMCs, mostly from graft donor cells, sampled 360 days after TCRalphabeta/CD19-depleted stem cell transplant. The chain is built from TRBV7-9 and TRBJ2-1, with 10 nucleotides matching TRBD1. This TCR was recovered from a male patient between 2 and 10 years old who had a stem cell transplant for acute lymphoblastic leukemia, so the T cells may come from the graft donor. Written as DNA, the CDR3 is TGTGCCAGCAGCTTCTTAGGGGATCCGGGACAGGGGTCCTACAATGAGCAGTTCTTC. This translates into CASSFLGDPGQGSYNEQFF.